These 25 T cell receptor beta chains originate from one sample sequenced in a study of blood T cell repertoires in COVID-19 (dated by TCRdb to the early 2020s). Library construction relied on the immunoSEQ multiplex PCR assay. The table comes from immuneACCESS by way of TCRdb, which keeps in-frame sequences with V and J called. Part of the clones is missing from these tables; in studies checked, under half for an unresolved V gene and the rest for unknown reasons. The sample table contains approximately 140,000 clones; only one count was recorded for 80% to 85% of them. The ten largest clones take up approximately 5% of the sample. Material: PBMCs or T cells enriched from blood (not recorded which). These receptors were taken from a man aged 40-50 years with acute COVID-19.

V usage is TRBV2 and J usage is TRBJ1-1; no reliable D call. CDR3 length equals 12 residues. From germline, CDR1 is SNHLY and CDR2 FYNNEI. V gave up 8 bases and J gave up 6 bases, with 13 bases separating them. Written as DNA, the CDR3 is TGTGCCAGCGACGTAGCGGGCGCTGAAGCTTTCTTT. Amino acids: CASDVAGAEAFF.

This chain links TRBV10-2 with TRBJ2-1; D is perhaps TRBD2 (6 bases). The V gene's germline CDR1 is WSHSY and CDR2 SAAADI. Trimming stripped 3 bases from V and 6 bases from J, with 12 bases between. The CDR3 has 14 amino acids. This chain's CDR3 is CASSESGTGNEQFF. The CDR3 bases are TGCGCCAGCAGTGAATCGGGGACTGGCAATGAGCAGTTCTTC.

The CDR3 DNA reads as TGCAGCGTTGAGAGTTTGGCGGGGAAGCCCAAAAACATTCAGTACTTC. Translated: CSVESLAGKPKNIQYF. The V gene is TRBV29-1, the J gene TRBJ2-4, with a tentative D call TRBD2 (6 bases). CDR3 length: 16 residues. Trimming shortened V by 3 bases and J by 2 bases, and 17 bases separated the two germline ends. CDR1 SQVTM and CDR2 ANQGSEA come from the germline V gene.

The CDR3 reads CASSRGRLGIEQYF. As DNA, the CDR3 is TGCGCCAGCAGCCGGGGCCGCCTGGGGATCGAGCAGTACTTC. This chain connects TRBV4-1 to TRBJ2-7; tentative D call: TRBD1 (5 bases). The CDR3 has 14 residues. Germline CDR1 and CDR2: MGHRA and YSYEKL. Trimming left V 4 bases short and J 6 bases short, with 16 bases between.

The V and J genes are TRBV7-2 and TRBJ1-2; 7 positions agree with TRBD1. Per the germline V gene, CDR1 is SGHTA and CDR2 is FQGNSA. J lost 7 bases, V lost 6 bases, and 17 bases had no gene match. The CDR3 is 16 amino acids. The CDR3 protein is CASRDPGTGAKGGYTF. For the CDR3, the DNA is TGTGCCAGCAGAGATCCCGGCACAGGGGCCAAGGGTGGCTACACCTTC.

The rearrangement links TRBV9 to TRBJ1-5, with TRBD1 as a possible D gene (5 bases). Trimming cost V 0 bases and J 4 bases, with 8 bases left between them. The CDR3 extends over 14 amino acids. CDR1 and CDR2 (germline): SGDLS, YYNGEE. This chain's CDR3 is CASSVGAGNQPQHF. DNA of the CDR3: TGTGCCAGCAGCGTAGGGGCAGGGAATCAGCCCCAGCATTTT.

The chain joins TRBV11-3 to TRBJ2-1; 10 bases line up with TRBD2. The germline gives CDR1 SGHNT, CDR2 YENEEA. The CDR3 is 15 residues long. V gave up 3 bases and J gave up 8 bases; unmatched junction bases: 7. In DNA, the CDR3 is TGTGCCAGCAGCTTGGGGACTAGCGCCGGCTATGAGCAGTTCTTC. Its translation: CASSLGTSAGYEQFF. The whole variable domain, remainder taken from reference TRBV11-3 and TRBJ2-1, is EAGVVQSPRYKIIEKKQPVAFWCNPISGHNTLYWYLQNLGQGPELLIRYENEEAVDDSQLPKDRFSAERLKGVDSTLKIQPAELGDSAVYLCASSLGTSAGYEQFFGPGTRLTVL.

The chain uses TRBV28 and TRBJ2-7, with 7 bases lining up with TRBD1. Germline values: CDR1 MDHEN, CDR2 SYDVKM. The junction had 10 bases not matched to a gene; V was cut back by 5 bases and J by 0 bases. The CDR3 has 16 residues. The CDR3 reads CASSGVRDSLSYEQYF. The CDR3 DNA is TGTGCCAGCAGTGGTGTCCGGGACAGCCTCTCCTACGAGCAGTACTTC.

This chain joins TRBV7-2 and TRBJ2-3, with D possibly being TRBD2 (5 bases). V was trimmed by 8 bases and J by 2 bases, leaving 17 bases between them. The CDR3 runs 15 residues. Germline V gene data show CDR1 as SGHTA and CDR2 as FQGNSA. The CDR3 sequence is CASSKGWEFTDTQYF. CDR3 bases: TGTGCCAGCTCAAAAGGGTGGGAGTTCACAGATACGCAGTATTTT.

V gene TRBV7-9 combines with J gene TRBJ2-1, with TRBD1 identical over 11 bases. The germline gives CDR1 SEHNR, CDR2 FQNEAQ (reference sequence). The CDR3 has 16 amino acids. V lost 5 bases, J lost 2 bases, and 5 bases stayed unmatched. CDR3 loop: CASSRAGQGAYNEQFF. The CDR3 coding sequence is TGTGCCAGCAGCAGAGCGGGACAGGGGGCCTACAATGAGCAGTTCTTC.

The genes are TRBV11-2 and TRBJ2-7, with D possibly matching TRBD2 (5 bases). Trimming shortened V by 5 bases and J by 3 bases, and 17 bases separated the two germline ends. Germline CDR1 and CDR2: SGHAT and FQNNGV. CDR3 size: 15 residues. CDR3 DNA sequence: TGTGCCAGCAGCCAAGAGGGTGGCAGTTTCTACGAGCAGTACTTC. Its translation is CASSQEGGSFYEQYF.

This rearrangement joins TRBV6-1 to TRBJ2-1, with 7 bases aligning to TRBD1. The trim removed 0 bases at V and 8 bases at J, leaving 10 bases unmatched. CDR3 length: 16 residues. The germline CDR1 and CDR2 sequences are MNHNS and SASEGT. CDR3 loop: CASSEAVTGLPYEQFF. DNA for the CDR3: TGTGCCAGCAGTGAAGCAGTGACAGGGCTTCCTTATGAGCAGTTCTTC.

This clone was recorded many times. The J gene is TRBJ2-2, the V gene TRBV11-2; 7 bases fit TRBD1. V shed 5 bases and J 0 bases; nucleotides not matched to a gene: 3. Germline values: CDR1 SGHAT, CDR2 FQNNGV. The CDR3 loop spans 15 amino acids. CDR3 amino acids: CASSIGQANTGELFF. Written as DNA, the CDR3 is TGTGCCAGCAGCATAGGACAGGCGAACACCGGGGAGCTGTTTTTT.

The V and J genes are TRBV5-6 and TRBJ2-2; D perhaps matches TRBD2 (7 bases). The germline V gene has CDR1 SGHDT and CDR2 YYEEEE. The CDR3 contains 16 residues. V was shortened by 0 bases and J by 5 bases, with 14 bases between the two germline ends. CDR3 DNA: TGTGCCAGCAGCTTGGTGGGGGGGCCTAGTACCGGGGAGCTGTTTTTT. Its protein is CASSLVGGPSTGELFF.

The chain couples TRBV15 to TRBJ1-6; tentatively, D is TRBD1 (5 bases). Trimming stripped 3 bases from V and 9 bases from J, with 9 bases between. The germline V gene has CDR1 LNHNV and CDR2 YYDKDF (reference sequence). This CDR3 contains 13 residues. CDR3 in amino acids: CATSRETASPLHF. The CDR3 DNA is TGTGCCACCAGCAGGGAGACAGCTTCACCCCTCCACTTT.

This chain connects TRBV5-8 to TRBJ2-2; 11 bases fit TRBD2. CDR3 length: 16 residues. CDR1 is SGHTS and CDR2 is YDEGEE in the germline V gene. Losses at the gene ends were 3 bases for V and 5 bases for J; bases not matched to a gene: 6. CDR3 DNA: TGTGCCAGCAGCTCTTTAGCGGGAGGGCAAACCGGGGAGCTGTTTTTT. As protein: CASSSLAGGQTGELFF.

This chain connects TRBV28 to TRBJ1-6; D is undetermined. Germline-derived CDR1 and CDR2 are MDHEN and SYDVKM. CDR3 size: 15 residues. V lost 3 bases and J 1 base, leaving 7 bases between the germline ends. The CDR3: CASSFGVSYNSPLHF. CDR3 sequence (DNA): TGTGCCAGCAGTTTCGGGGTGTCCTATAATTCACCCCTCCACTTT.

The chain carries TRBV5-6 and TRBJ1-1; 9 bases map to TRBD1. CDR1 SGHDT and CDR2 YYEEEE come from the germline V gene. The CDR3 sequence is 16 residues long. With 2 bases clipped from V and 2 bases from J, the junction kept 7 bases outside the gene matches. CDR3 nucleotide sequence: TGTGCCAGCAGCTTAATAGGAACAGGGGGCAACACTGAAGCTTTCTTT. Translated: CASSLIGTGGNTEAFF.

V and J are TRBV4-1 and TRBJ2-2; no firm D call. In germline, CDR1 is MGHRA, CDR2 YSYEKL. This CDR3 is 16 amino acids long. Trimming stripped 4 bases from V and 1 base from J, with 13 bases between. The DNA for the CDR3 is TGCGCCAGCAGCCTCCGAGGAGTGCAGAACACCGGGGAGCTGTTTTTT. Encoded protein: CASSLRGVQNTGELFF.

CDR3 loop: CAWASYNEQFF. DNA for the CDR3: TGTGCCTGGGCGTCCTACAATGAGCAGTTCTTC. This rearrangement joins TRBV30 to TRBJ2-1; no clear D. CDR1 is GTSNPN and CDR2 is SVGIG in the germline V gene (reference sequence). The CDR3 is 11 residues long. Between the trimmed V and J ends, which lost 5 bases and 1 base, there was a span of 3 bases.

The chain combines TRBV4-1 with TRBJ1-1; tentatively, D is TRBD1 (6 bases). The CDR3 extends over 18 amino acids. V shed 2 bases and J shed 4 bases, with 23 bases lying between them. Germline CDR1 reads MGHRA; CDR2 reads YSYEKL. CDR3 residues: CASSQTGPFTDSFTEAFF. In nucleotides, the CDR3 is TGCGCCAGCAGCCAAACGGGGCCATTTACGGACAGCTTCACTGAAGCTTTCTTT.

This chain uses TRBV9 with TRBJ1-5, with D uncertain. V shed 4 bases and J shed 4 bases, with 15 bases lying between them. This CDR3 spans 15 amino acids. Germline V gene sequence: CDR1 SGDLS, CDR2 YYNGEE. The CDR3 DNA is TGTGCCAGCAGCCGAGGAGATTTGAGTAATCAGCCCCAGCATTTT. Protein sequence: CASSRGDLSNQPQHF.

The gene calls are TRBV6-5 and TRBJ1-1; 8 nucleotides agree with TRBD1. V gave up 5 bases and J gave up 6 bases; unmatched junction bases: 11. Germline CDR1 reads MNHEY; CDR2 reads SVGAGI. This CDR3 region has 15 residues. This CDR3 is CASSHPSRGPSEAFF. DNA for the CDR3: TGTGCCAGCAGTCACCCTTCCAGGGGGCCGTCTGAAGCTTTCTTT.

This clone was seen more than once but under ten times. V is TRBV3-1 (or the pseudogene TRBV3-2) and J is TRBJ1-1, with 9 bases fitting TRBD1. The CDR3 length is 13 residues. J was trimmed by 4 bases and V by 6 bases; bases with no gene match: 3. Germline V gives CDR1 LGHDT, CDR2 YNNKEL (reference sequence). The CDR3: CASRQGAFTEAFF. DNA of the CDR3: TGTGCCAGCAGACAGGGGGCGTTCACTGAAGCTTTCTTT.

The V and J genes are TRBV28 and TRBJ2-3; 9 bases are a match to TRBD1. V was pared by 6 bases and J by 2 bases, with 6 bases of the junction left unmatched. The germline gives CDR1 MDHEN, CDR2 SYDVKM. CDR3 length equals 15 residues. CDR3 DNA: TGTGCCAGCAGGGTGGACAGGGGAACCACAGATACGCAGTATTTT. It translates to CASRVDRGTTDTQYF.